The clone carrying this T cell receptor beta chain was counted at least ten times. No antigen is known for it. This sample is part of a study of T cell repertoires in cytomegalovirus infection. Turning to the study itself: TCR beta signatures that were public indicated CMV infection and matching HLA type.

TCRdb passed the reads through MiXCR, listing each CDR3 protein once. This table holds about 310,000 distinct CDR3 sequences, 8% to 10% found once. V dropped 5 bases and J dropped 1; count of bases not matched to a gene: 13. The CDR3 runs 17 residues. Germline V gene lookup returns CDR1 SQVTM and CDR2 ANQGSEA. Study findings and constraints: The cumulative frequency of public TCR beta families distinguished individuals who carried CMV together with the relevant HLA. Across the ex vivo response, the dominant clonotypes were HLA-C-restricted CMV-specific TCR beta clonotypes.

The receptor comes from a human donor in good health (CMV status not recorded). Some clones in this sample may be carry-over from other donors' samples. The J gene is TRBJ2-1, the V gene TRBV29-1; 8 positions match TRBD2. Sequencing used PBMCs. This chain's CDR3 is CSVRSEPGLESYNEQFF. Written as DNA, the CDR3 is TGCAGCGTTCGCTCGGAGCCGGGACTAGAATCCTACAATGAGCAGTTCTTC.